This TCR beta chain came from a study of cytomegalovirus exposure and HLA in healthy donors. PCR involved 60 Vbeta and 13 Jbeta primers. Sequenced by immunoSEQ multiplex PCR; TCRdb stores in-frame clones only, minus some. This table holds about 200,000 clones, around 80% found once. Study-wide results and caveats: The study put 150 to 200 TCR beta chains on its list as cytomegalovirus-associated. DRB1 had the most TCR associations and HLA-C the fewest, a later analysis found, with rates varying by HLA locus. Common viral pathogens (according to a later analysis) appeared linked to several of the most significant clusters. Available immune exposure information covered CMV serostatus only.

As regards this clone: Its antigen is unidentified.

The TCR originated in a man between 25 and 39 years old in good health and CMV-seronegative. The sequenced sample was PBMCs.

Here the CDR3 reads CASSSRGHEQYF. Here the CDR3 DNA reads TGTGCCAGCTCATCCAGGGGGCACGAGCAGTACTTC. The V call is TRBV18, the J call TRBJ2-7; 8 bases fit TRBD1. This CDR3 comprises 12 residues. Trimming cost V 5 bases and J 5 bases; bases outside gene matches: 2. Germline V gene data show CDR1 as KGHSH and CDR2 as LQKENI.